This note documents a single TCR beta chain sequence. Its antigen remains unidentified. The data were taken from a study of post-analysis software for immune sequencing data. Whole-study context: Patients had relapsing-remitting, secondary progressive or progressive-relapsing multiple sclerosis; some lacked subtype.

The CDR3 is 15 amino acids. Germline V CDR1 and CDR2: SQVTM, ANQGSEA. The J segment lost 4 bases and the V segment lost 3 bases, leaving 9 bases of the junction unmatched. TCR beta libraries were prepared from cDNA with unique molecular identifiers. TCRdb re-called the PCR reads through MiXCR, storing one row per CDR3 protein. The table lists about 810,000 distinct CDR3 sequences, about 53% of them singletons, with approximately 4.5% in the top ten. Overall study findings and caveats: TRBV5-6, TRBV5-1 and TRBV20-1 were among four or five TRBV segments more frequent in patients than controls. Strong co-clustering by F measure linked samples that shared a preparation batch.

This clonotype was obtained from a girl aged 10 to 17 with multiple sclerosis. The genes are TRBV29-1 and TRBJ2-3; 8 bases align to TRBD2. The sequenced sample was blood. As DNA, the CDR3 is TGCAGCGTTGATCCGAGCGGGAGTGCCCCAGATACGCAGTATTTT. Translated, it gives CSVDPSGSAPDTQYF.